This TCR beta chain stems from a study of blood T cell repertoires in COVID-19. Study overall: Samples representing acute and convalescent COVID-19 were sourced from the United States, Italy and Spain. PBMCs, B-cell-depleted T cells, or T cells provided the cDNA or gDNA that made up the material.

As processed by the authors: Amplified reference gene primers provided the basis for estimating nucleated cell counts. The table came from immunoSEQ multiplex PCR; TCRdb's copy has only in-frame clones and leaves some out. Clonal size and the V and J genes are those of that table, whereas D and trimming came from the DNA. This sample has 80,000 to 95,000 clones, with 75% to 90% found just once. Trimming stripped 0 bases from V and 1 base from J, with 9 bases between. CDR1 is SEHNR and CDR2 is FQNEAQ in the germline V gene (reference sequence). The CDR3 extends over 16 amino acids. The sequence was collected from a woman in her seventies with acute or convalescent COVID-19. The source material was peripheral blood. V and J are TRBV7-9 and TRBJ2-2; D unresolved. The CDR3 nucleotides are TGTGCCAGCAGCTTAGCGCTAAGCTGGAACACCGGGGAGCTGTTTTTT. As protein: CASSLALSWNTGELFF.